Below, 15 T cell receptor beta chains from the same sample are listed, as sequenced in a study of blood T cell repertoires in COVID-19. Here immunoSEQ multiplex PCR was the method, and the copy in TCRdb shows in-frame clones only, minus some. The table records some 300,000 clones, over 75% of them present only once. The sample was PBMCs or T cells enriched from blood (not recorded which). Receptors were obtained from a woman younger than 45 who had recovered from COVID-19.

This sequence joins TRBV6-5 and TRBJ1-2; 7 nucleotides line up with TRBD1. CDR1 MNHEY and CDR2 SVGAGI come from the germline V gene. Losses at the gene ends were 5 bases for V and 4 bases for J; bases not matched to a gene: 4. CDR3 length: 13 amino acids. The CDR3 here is CASSPSGGYGYTF. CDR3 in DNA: TGTGCCAGCAGTCCCTCAGGGGGCTATGGCTACACCTTC.

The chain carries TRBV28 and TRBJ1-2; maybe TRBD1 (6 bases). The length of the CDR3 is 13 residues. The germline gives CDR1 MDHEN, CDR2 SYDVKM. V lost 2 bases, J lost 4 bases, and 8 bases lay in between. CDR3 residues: CASSLQDSYGYTF. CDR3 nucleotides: TGTGCCAGCAGTTTACAGGACAGCTATGGCTACACCTTC.

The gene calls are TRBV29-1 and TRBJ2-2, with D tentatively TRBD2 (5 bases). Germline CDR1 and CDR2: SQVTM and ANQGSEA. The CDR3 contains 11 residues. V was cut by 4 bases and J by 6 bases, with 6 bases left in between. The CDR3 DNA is TGCAGCGTTGCCGGGGCCGGGGAGCTGTTTTTT. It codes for CSVAGAGELFF.

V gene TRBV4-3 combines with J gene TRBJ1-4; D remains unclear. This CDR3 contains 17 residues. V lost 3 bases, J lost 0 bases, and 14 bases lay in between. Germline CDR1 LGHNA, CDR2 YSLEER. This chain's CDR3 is CASSQDLTDATNEKLFF. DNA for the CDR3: TGCGCCAGCAGCCAGGATCTTACAGATGCAACTAATGAAAAACTGTTTTTT.

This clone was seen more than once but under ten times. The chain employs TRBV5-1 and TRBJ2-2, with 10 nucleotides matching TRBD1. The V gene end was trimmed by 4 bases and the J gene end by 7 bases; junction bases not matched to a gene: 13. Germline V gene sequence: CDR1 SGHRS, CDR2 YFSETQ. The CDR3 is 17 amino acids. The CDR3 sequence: CASSPGTGAFSVGELFF. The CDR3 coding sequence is TGCGCCAGCAGCCCCGGGACAGGGGCCTTTTCGGTCGGGGAGCTGTTTTTT.

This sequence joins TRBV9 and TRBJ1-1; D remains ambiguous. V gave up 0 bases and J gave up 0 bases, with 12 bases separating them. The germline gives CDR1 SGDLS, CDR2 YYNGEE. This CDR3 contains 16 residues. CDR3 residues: CASSVGAEILNTEAFF. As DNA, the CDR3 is TGTGCCAGCAGCGTAGGGGCAGAAATACTGAACACTGAAGCTTTCTTT. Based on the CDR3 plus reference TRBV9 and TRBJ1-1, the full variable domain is DSGVTQTPKHLITATGQRVTLRCSPRSGDLSVYWYQQSLDQGLQFLIQYYNGEERAKGNILERFSAQQFPDLHSELNLSSLELGDSALYFCASSVGAEILNTEAFFGQGTRLTVV.

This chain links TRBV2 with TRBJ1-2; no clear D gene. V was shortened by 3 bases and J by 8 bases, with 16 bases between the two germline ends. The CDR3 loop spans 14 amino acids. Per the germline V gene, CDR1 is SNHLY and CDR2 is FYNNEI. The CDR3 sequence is CASSERLAVGGYTF. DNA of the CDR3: TGTGCCAGCAGTGAGAGACTAGCAGTTGGGGGCTACACCTTC.

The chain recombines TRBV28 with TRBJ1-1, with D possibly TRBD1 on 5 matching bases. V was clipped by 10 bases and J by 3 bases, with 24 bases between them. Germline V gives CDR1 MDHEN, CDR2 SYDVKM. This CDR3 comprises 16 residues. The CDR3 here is CAISGSGGMGDTEAFF. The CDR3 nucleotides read TGTGCCATCTCGGGGTCAGGAGGGATGGGGGACACTGAAGCTTTCTTT.

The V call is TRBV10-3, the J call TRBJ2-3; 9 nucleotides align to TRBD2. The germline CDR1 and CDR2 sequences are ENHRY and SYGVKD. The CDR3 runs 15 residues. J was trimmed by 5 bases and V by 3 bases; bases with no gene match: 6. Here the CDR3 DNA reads TGTGCCATCAGTGAAGGCGGGGGGGCCGGAGATACGCAGTATTTT. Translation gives CAISEGGGAGDTQYF.

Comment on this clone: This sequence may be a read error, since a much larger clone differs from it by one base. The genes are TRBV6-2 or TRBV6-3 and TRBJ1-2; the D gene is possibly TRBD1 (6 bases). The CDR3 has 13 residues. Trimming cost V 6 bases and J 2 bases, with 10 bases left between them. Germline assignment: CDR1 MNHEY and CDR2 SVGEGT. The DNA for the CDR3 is TGTGCCAGCAGCCAAACAGGGAACTATGGCTACACCTTC. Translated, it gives CASSQTGNYGYTF.

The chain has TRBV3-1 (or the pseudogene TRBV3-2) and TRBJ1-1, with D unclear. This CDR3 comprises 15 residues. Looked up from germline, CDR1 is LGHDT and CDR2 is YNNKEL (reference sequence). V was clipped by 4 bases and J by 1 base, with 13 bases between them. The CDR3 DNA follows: TGTGCCAGCAGCCTACCGCAAACAGAGAACACTGAAGCTTTCTTT. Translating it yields CASSLPQTENTEAFF.

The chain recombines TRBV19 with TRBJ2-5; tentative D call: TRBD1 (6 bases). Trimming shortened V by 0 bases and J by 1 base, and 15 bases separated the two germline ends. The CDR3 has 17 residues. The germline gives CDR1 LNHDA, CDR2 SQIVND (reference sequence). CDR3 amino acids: CASSIDSTGFTQETQYF. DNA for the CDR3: TGTGCCAGTAGTATAGATAGCACAGGGTTTACCCAAGAGACCCAGTACTTC.

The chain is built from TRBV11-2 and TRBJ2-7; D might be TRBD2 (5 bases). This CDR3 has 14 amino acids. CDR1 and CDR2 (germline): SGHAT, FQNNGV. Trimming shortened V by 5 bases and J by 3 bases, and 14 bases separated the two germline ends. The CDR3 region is CASSPAGIGYEQYF. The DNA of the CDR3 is TGTGCCAGCAGCCCAGCCGGGATAGGCTACGAGCAGTACTTC. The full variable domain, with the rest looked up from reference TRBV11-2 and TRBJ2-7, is EAGVAQSPRYKIIEKRQSVAFWCNPISGHATLYWYQQILGQGPKLLIQFQNNGVVDDSQLPKDRFSAERLKGVDSTLKIQPAKLEDSAVYLCASSPAGIGYEQYFGPGTRLTVT.

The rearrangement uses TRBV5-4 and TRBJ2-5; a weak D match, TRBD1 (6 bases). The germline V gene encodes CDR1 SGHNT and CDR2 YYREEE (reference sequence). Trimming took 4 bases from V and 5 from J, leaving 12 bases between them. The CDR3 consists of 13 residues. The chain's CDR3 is CASSAQGLETQYF. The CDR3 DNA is TGTGCCAGCAGCGCACAGGGATTGGAGACCCAGTACTTC.

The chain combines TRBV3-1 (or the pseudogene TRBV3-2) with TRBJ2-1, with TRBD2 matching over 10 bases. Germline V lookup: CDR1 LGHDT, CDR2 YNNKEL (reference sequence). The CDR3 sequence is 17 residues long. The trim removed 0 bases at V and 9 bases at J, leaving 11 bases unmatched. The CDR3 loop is CASSQDRVLAGDSEQFF. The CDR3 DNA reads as TGTGCCAGCAGCCAAGATCGGGTGCTAGCGGGGGACTCTGAGCAGTTCTTC.